This T cell receptor beta chain was captured by sequencing in a study of blood T cells in healthy people across ages. This clonotype was seen ten or more times. Each sample used at least 6 million PBMCs. A sample-barcoded 5' primer and a J-beta primer mix were used in a second PCR of roughly 7 to 12 cycles. Each of the samples gave a minimum of 2.5 million paired-end reads that contained CDR3. TCRdb re-analysed the 5' RACE reads in MiXCR, keeping a single row per CDR3 protein. The sample lists about 1.7 million distinct CDR3 sequences, 28% occurring once. The CDR3 runs to 15 residues. V was trimmed by 3 bases and J by 5 bases, leaving 18 bases between them. The germline gives CDR1 SGHDT, CDR2 YYEEEE.

The clonotype was recovered from a woman aged 30 to 39 in good health. What was sequenced was blood. V gene TRBV5-6 combines with J gene TRBJ2-7; maybe TRBD1 (6 bases). CDR3 in DNA: TGTGCCAGCAGCTGGGGACACAACACCTTAGACGAGCAGTACTTC. Amino acids: CASSWGHNTLDEQYF.